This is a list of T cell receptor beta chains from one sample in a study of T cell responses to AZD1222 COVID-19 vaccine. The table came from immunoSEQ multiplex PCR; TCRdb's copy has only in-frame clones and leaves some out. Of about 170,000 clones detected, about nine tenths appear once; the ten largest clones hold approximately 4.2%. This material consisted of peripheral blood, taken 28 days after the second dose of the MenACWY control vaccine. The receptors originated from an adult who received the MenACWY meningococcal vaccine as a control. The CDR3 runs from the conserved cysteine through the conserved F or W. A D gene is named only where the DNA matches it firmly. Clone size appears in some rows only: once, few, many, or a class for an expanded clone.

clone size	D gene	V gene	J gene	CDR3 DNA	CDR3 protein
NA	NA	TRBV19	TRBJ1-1	TGTGCCAGTAGTGGTTCTAGGGGCACTGAAGCTTTCTTT	CASSGSRGTEAFF
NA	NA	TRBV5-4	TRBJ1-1	TGTGCCAGCAGCGTACGGGGAATCACTGAAGCTTTCTTT	CASSVRGITEAFF
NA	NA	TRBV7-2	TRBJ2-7	TGTGCCAGCAGCACCGGGCACTACGAGCAGTACTTC	CASSTGHYEQYF
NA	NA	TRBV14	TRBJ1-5	TGTGCCAGCAGCCAAGATCTTGGACAGCCCCAGCATTTT	CASSQDLGQPQHF
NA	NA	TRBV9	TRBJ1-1	TGTGCCAGCAGCTTCAACCCGAACACTGAAGCTTTCTTT	CASSFNPNTEAFF
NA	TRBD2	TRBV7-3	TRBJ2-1	TGTGCCAGCAGCAGAAGCGGGATCAACGACAATGAGCAGTTCTTC	CASSRSGINDNEQFF
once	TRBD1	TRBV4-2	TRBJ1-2	TGTGCCAGCAGCCAGGGACCCGACAGGGCTGCTTATGGCTACACCTTC	CASSQGPDRAAYGYTF
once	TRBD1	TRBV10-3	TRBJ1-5	TGTGCCATCAGGGAGGGGGCCAATCAGCCCCAGCATTTT	CAIREGANQPQHF
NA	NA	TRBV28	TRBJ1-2	TGTGCCAGCAGTTTATGGTCCTATGGCTACACCTTC	CASSLWSYGYTF
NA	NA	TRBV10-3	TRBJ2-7	TGTGCCATCAGTGAGACAGCCGTCTCCTACGAGCAGTACTTC	CAISETAVSYEQYF
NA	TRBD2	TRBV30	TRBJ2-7	TGTGCCTGGAAAAGGGGAGGGTACGAGCAGTACTTC	CAWKRGGYEQYF
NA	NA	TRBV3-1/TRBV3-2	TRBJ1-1	TGTGCCAGCAGCCAAACATTCGGGAACACTGAAGCTTTCTTT	CASSQTFGNTEAFF
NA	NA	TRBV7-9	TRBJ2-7	TGTGCCAGCAGCTACCCCCACGGGAGAGCGGCAGAGCAGTACTTC	CASSYPHGRAAEQYF
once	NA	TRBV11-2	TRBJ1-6	TGTGCCAGCAGCTTAGTCGACGAATATAATTCACCCCTCCACTTT	CASSLVDEYNSPLHF
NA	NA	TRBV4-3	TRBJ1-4	TGCGCCAGCAGCCAAGTGGGGCTCGGTTCTGAAAAACTGTTTTTT	CASSQVGLGSEKLFF
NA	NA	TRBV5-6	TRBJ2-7	TGTGCCAGCAGCTCGGACTGGTCTGGGGAGCAGTACTTC	CASSSDWSGEQYF
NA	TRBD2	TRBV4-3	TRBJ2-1	TGCGCCAGCAGCCAAGAATTTGTCGGGGCGGGAGGGACAATAGGGTCCTACAATGAGCAGTTCTTC	CASSQEFVGAGGTIGSYNEQFF
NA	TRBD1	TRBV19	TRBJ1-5	TGTGCCAGTAGCACCCCTCGGACAGGGAGAATCGAGCCCCAGCATTTT	CASSTPRTGRIEPQHF
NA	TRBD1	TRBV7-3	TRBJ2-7	TGTGCCAGCAGCATAGGACAGGGCTACGAGCAGTACTTC	CASSIGQGYEQYF
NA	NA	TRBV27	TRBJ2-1	TGTGCCAGCAGTTTCATAGCGGCAAAATACAATGAGCAGTTCTTC	CASSFIAAKYNEQFF
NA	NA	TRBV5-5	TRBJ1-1	TGTGCCAGCAGCGGAAGCTTGGAAGCTTTCTTT	CASSGSLEAFF
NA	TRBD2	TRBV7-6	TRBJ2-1	TGTGCCAGCAGCTTAGCGGCGGGAGGTGGACAAGGAGAGCAGTTCTTC	CASSLAAGGGQGEQFF
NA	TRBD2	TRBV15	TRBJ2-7	TGTGCCACCAGCACCCGACTAGCGGGAACTTACGAGCAGTACTTC	CATSTRLAGTYEQYF
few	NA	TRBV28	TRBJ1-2	TGTGCCAGCTCAAATGGGGGGGACTATGGCTACACCTTC	CASSNGGDYGYTF
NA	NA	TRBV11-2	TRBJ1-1	TGTGCCAGCAGCTTAGCAGTGGCGATTCGGTGGGAGAACACTGAAGCTTTCTTT	CASSLAVAIRWENTEAFF
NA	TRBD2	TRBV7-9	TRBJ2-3	TGTGCCAGCAGCTCACCGGGACTAGCGGGTGCAGATACGCAGTATTTT	CASSSPGLAGADTQYF
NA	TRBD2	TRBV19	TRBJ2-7	TGTGCCAGTAGTCCAATAGCGGGTGAGCAGTACTTC	CASSPIAGEQYF
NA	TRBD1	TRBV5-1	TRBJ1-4	TGCGCCAGCAGCTTGGGACAGGGGAATGAAAAACTGTTTTTT	CASSLGQGNEKLFF
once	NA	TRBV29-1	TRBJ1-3	TGCAGCGTTGAAGAAAGTAGATCGGGTCAGATTGGAAACACCATATATTTT	CSVEESRSGQIGNTIYF
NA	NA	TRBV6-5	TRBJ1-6	TGTGCCAGCAGTTACTCGAATTTTGGCGGCGGTTCACCCCTCCACTTT	CASSYSNFGGGSPLHF
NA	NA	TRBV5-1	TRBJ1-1	TGCGCCAGCAGCTTGGCCATCGGGGGCACTGAAGCTTTCTTT	CASSLAIGGTEAFF
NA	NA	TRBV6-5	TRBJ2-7	TGTGCCAGCAGTTACGGGCGCGGCGTAACCTACGAGCAGTACTTC	CASSYGRGVTYEQYF
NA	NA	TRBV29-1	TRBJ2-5	TGCAGCGTTGGAAGAGAGACCCAGTACTTC	CSVGRETQYF
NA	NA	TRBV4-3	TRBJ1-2	TGCGCCAGCAGCCAAGAGTATGGGAATCTTTATGGCTACACCTTC	CASSQEYGNLYGYTF
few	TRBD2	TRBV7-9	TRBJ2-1	TGTGCCAGCAGCTTCAGTAGCGGGAGCTACAATGAGCAGTTCTTC	CASSFSSGSYNEQFF
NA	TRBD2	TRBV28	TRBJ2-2	TGTGCCAGCAGTTTAGCGGGAGAGAACACCGGGGAGCTGTTTTTT	CASSLAGENTGELFF
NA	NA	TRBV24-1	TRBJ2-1	TGTGCCACCAGTGATTCTCGGCGTTCTGTCTACAATGAGCAGTTCTTC	CATSDSRRSVYNEQFF
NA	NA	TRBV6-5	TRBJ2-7	TGTGCCAGCAGTTACTCAATCCTCTACGAGCAGTACTTC	CASSYSILYEQYF
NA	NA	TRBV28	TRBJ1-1	TGTGCCAGCAGTCATTCCCAGGCGGGGAGATGGGACACTGAAGCTTTCTTT	CASSHSQAGRWDTEAFF
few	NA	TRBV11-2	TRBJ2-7	TGTGCCAGCAGCTTAGAACGGGCTAGCTCCTACGAGCAGTACTTC	CASSLERASSYEQYF
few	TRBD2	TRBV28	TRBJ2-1	TGTGCCAGCACCGACCGAGGGACTAGCGGTTACAATGAGCAGTTCTTC	CASTDRGTSGYNEQFF
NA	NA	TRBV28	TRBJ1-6	TGTGCCAGCAGTTTAAATCTCTATAATTCACCCCTCCACTTT	CASSLNLYNSPLHF
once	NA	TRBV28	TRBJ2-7	TGTGCCAGCACTACAGGGTTCCGGGGGCAGCAGTACTTC	CASTTGFRGQQYF
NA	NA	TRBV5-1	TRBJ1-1	TGCGCCAGCAACGTAGATACGAACACTGAAGCTTTCTTT	CASNVDTNTEAFF
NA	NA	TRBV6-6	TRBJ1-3	TGTGCCAGCAGTCCCCCGGCAGGGCCCAGCTCTGGAAACACCATATATTTT	CASSPPAGPSSGNTIYF
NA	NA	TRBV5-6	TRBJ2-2	TGTGCCAGCAGCCCGTACTTCAGGGAAAACACCGGGGAGCTGTTTTTT	CASSPYFRENTGELFF
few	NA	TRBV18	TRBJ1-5	TGTGCCAGCTCTTCCGGGTTCAGCAATCAGCCCCAGCATTTT	CASSSGFSNQPQHF
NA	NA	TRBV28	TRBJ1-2	TGTGCCAGCAGTCTCGTCAAGGATGGCTACACCTTC	CASSLVKDGYTF
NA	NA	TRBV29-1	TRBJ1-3	TGCAGCGTTGACGGGGGGCGCTCTGGAAACACCATATATTTT	CSVDGGRSGNTIYF
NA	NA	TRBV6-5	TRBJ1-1	TGTGCCAGCAGTTACCAGACAGACTTAGAAGCTTTCTTT	CASSYQTDLEAFF
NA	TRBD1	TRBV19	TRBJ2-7	TGTGCCAGTAGTAGTCGGGCCTTTACCGGGACAGAGCCCTACGAGCAGTACTTC	CASSSRAFTGTEPYEQYF
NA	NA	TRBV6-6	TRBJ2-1	TGTGCCAGCAGTTATACAGGGTTATCCTACAATGAGCAGTTCTTC	CASSYTGLSYNEQFF